This is a list of T cell receptor beta chains from one sample in a study of patients and donors after allogeneic stem cell transplantation. MiXCR, applied by TCRdb to the RT-PCR reads, yields one record per CDR3 protein. The sample has hundreds of thousands of distinct CDR3 sequences; 16% are singletons. Specimen: blood, either unsorted or a sorted T cell fraction (not recorded which). These receptor sequences come from a human donor who was either an allogeneic HSCT recipient or a stem cell or donor lymphocyte infusion donor (not recorded which). It is not recorded whose cells these are; they may come from a transplant donor. The CDR3 runs from the conserved cysteine through the conserved F or W. D genes are given only for firm matches. For some rows the clone size is stated as once, few or many, or as a class when expanded; others skip it.

v_call: TRBV7-2
d_call: TRBD1
j_call: TRBJ2-4
clone_size: few
cdr3_aa: CASSTGQGATKNIQYF
cdr3_nt: TGTGCCAGCAGCACCGGACAGGGGGCTACCAAAAACATTCAGTACTTC

v_call: TRBV20-1
d_call: TRBD1
j_call: TRBJ1-5
clone_size: NA
cdr3_aa: CSAQNRGGLGQPQHF
cdr3_nt: TGCAGTGCCCAAAACAGGGGGGGGCTCGGTCAGCCCCAGCATTTT

v_call: TRBV10-3
d_call: NA
j_call: TRBJ2-3
clone_size: few
cdr3_aa: CAISERSGGELAGVDTQYF
cdr3_nt: TGTGCCATCAGTGAACGGTCGGGCGGTGAACTAGCAGGCGTCGATACGCAGTATTTT

v_call: TRBV29-1
d_call: TRBD2
j_call: TRBJ2-1
clone_size: NA
cdr3_aa: CSIRLTGGMNEQFF
cdr3_nt: TGCAGCATACGATTGACGGGAGGAATGAATGAGCAGTTCTTC

v_call: TRBV20-1
d_call: TRBD1
j_call: TRBJ1-5
clone_size: NA
cdr3_aa: CSARPSGGESNQPQHF
cdr3_nt: TGCAGTGCTAGGCCCTCAGGGGGCGAAAGCAATCAGCCCCAGCATTTT

v_call: TRBV15
d_call: TRBD1
j_call: TRBJ1-6
clone_size: few
cdr3_aa: CATSSVRTGPYNSPLHF
cdr3_nt: TGTGCCACCAGCAGTGTCAGGACAGGACCTTATAATTCACCCCTCCACTTT

v_call: TRBV5-6
d_call: TRBD2
j_call: TRBJ2-1
clone_size: many
cdr3_aa: CASSLGLVSIDEQFF
cdr3_nt: TGTGCCAGCAGCCTCGGACTAGTTTCTATCGATGAGCAGTTCTTC

v_call: TRBV20-1
d_call: NA
j_call: TRBJ1-5
clone_size: NA
cdr3_aa: CSARVGRFQPQHF
cdr3_nt: TGCAGTGCTAGAGTCGGGCGGTTTCAGCCCCAGCATTTT

v_call: TRBV11-1
d_call: TRBD1
j_call: TRBJ2-7
clone_size: NA
cdr3_aa: CASSLGYGQGARSYEQYF
cdr3_nt: TGTGCCAGCAGCTTAGGTTACGGACAGGGGGCAAGGTCCTACGAGCAGTACTTC

v_call: TRBV7-8
d_call: NA
j_call: TRBJ2-2
clone_size: NA
cdr3_aa: CASSLGDPSTGELFF
cdr3_nt: TGTGCCAGCAGCTTAGGGGACCCGTCTACCGGGGAGCTGTTTTTT

v_call: TRBV27
d_call: NA
j_call: TRBJ1-1
clone_size: NA
cdr3_aa: CASSPGQGWHTEAFF
cdr3_nt: TGTGCCAGCAGTCCCGGACAAGGTTGGCACACTGAAGCTTTCTTT

v_call: TRBV4-2
d_call: TRBD2
j_call: TRBJ2-2
clone_size: NA
cdr3_aa: CASSQVKGKAGGPFTGELFF
cdr3_nt: TGTGCCAGCAGCCAAGTTAAGGGTAAAGCGGGGGGGCCGTTCACCGGGGAGCTGTTTTTT

v_call: TRBV12-3/TRBV12-4
d_call: TRBD2
j_call: TRBJ2-1
clone_size: NA
cdr3_aa: CASSLRTSGSYMDEQFF
cdr3_nt: TGTGCCAGCAGCTTAAGGACTAGCGGGAGTTATATGGATGAGCAGTTCTTC

v_call: TRBV5-1
d_call: TRBD1
j_call: TRBJ2-2
clone_size: NA
cdr3_aa: CASSGTGANTGELFF
cdr3_nt: TGCGCCAGCAGCGGGACAGGGGCGAACACCGGGGAGCTGTTTTTT

v_call: TRBV5-1
d_call: NA
j_call: TRBJ2-7
clone_size: few
cdr3_aa: CASSVDSLSYEQYF
cdr3_nt: TGCGCCAGCAGCGTCGACAGCCTCTCCTACGAGCAGTACTTC

v_call: TRBV20-1
d_call: NA
j_call: TRBJ2-1
clone_size: NA
cdr3_aa: CSARDPMGAKVLYNEQFF
cdr3_nt: TGCAGTGCTAGAGATCCGATGGGGGCTAAAGTCCTTTACAATGAGCAGTTCTTC

v_call: TRBV5-1
d_call: NA
j_call: TRBJ2-2
clone_size: NA
cdr3_aa: CASKNTGELFF
cdr3_nt: TGCGCCAGTAAAAATACCGGGGAGCTGTTTTTT

v_call: TRBV7-9
d_call: NA
j_call: TRBJ1-2
clone_size: NA
cdr3_aa: CASSLAGGGNYGYTF
cdr3_nt: TGTGCCAGCAGCTTAGCGGGGGGCGGTAACTATGGCTACACCTTC

v_call: TRBV24-1
d_call: NA
j_call: TRBJ1-1
clone_size: few
cdr3_aa: CATRGRNTEAFF
cdr3_nt: TGTGCCACCAGGGGGAGGAACACTGAAGCTTTCTTT

v_call: TRBV5-1
d_call: TRBD1
j_call: TRBJ2-1
clone_size: many
cdr3_aa: CASSPGTGNGYNEQFF
cdr3_nt: TGCGCCAGCAGCCCCGGGACAGGGAATGGCTACAATGAGCAGTTCTTC

v_call: TRBV20-1
d_call: NA
j_call: TRBJ1-2
clone_size: NA
cdr3_aa: CSAATGANYGYTF
cdr3_nt: TGCAGTGCAGCCACAGGAGCCAACTATGGCTACACCTTC

v_call: TRBV5-1
d_call: NA
j_call: TRBJ2-5
clone_size: few
cdr3_aa: CASSLVAGWGNTQYF
cdr3_nt: TGCGCCAGCAGCTTGGTGGCGGGGTGGGGGAACACCCAGTACTTC

v_call: TRBV19
d_call: NA
j_call: TRBJ2-1
clone_size: many
cdr3_aa: CASSIPGTYNEQFF
cdr3_nt: TGTGCCAGCAGTATTCCCGGGACTTACAATGAGCAGTTCTTC

v_call: TRBV20-1
d_call: TRBD2
j_call: TRBJ2-1
clone_size: few
cdr3_aa: CSARGLAGEVHEQFF
cdr3_nt: TGCAGTGCCCGGGGACTAGCGGGAGAGGTTCATGAGCAGTTCTTC

v_call: TRBV6-1
d_call: NA
j_call: TRBJ2-7
clone_size: few
cdr3_aa: CASSAFRGEQYF
cdr3_nt: TGTGCCAGCAGTGCCTTTAGGGGCGAGCAGTACTTC

v_call: TRBV4-1
d_call: TRBD2
j_call: TRBJ2-7
clone_size: NA
cdr3_aa: CASRPGGTYEQYF
cdr3_nt: TGCGCCAGCAGACCGGGGGGGACCTACGAGCAGTACTTC

v_call: TRBV7-9
d_call: TRBD1
j_call: TRBJ2-7
clone_size: few
cdr3_aa: CASSLRDRDYEQYF
cdr3_nt: TGTGCCAGCAGCTTACGGGACAGGGACTACGAGCAGTACTTC

v_call: TRBV3-1
d_call: NA
j_call: TRBJ1-1
clone_size: NA
cdr3_aa: CASSQAGTGIEAFF
cdr3_nt: TGTGCCAGCAGCCAAGCCGGGACGGGGATTGAAGCTTTCTTT

v_call: TRBV11-2
d_call: TRBD1
j_call: TRBJ1-6
clone_size: NA
cdr3_aa: CASRQQGASNSPLHF
cdr3_nt: TGTGCCAGCAGGCAACAGGGGGCCTCCAATTCACCCCTCCACTTT

v_call: TRBV10-3
d_call: TRBD2
j_call: TRBJ2-1
clone_size: NA
cdr3_aa: CAISDNFGGGDEQFF
cdr3_nt: TGTGCCATCAGTGATAACTTTGGGGGGGGTGATGAGCAGTTCTTC

v_call: TRBV7-3
d_call: TRBD1
j_call: TRBJ2-1
clone_size: NA
cdr3_aa: CASSWGTGPTYNEQFF
cdr3_nt: TGTGCCAGCAGCTGGGGGACAGGCCCTACCTACAATGAGCAGTTCTTC

v_call: TRBV5-1
d_call: NA
j_call: TRBJ1-1
clone_size: few
cdr3_aa: CASSLGILQAEAFF
cdr3_nt: TGCGCCAGCAGCTTGGGGATCCTTCAAGCAGAAGCTTTCTTT

v_call: TRBV5-4
d_call: NA
j_call: TRBJ2-2
clone_size: NA
cdr3_aa: CASSPGASNTGELFF
cdr3_nt: TGTGCCAGCAGCCCCGGCGCTTCGAACACCGGGGAGCTGTTTTTT

v_call: TRBV7-9
d_call: TRBD2
j_call: TRBJ2-7
clone_size: many
cdr3_aa: CASSSGASGSYEQYF
cdr3_nt: TGTGCCAGCAGCTCCGGGGCTAGCGGCTCCTACGAGCAGTACTTC

v_call: TRBV6-5
d_call: NA
j_call: TRBJ2-7
clone_size: few
cdr3_aa: CASSYKGEGPYEQYF
cdr3_nt: TGTGCCAGCAGTTACAAGGGGGAAGGGCCCTACGAGCAGTACTTC

v_call: TRBV5-1
d_call: TRBD1
j_call: TRBJ2-4
clone_size: NA
cdr3_aa: CASSPGQGMPKNIQYF
cdr3_nt: TGCGCCAGCAGCCCAGGACAGGGGATGCCTAAAAACATTCAGTACTTC

v_call: TRBV12-3/TRBV12-4
d_call: NA
j_call: TRBJ1-3
clone_size: few
cdr3_aa: CASSPSAGGNTIYF
cdr3_nt: TGTGCCAGCAGTCCCTCGGCAGGTGGAAACACCATATATTTT

v_call: TRBV24-1
d_call: TRBD1
j_call: TRBJ2-7
clone_size: NA
cdr3_aa: CATSDGVGQGQDEQYF
cdr3_nt: TGTGCCACCAGTGATGGGGTGGGACAGGGTCAGGACGAGCAGTACTTC

v_call: TRBV5-4
d_call: TRBD2
j_call: TRBJ2-5
clone_size: once
cdr3_aa: CASSSPGVAGGETQYF
cdr3_nt: TGTGCCAGCAGCTCCCCCGGGGTAGCGGGTGGGGAGACCCAGTACTTC

v_call: TRBV7-8
d_call: NA
j_call: TRBJ2-1
clone_size: few
cdr3_aa: CASSSKRLTTQLGNEQFF
cdr3_nt: TGTGCCAGCAGCTCAAAACGACTCACGACGCAACTGGGCAATGAGCAGTTCTTC

v_call: TRBV4-3
d_call: NA
j_call: TRBJ1-4
clone_size: many
cdr3_aa: CASSQDHGGGEKLFF
cdr3_nt: TGCGCCAGCAGCCAAGATCACGGGGGAGGGGAAAAACTGTTTTTT

v_call: TRBV15
d_call: NA
j_call: TRBJ2-7
clone_size: NA
cdr3_aa: CATSRDQERPYEQYF
cdr3_nt: TGTGCCACCAGCAGAGATCAAGAGAGGCCCTACGAGCAGTACTTC

v_call: TRBV7-8
d_call: TRBD2
j_call: TRBJ2-1
clone_size: few
cdr3_aa: CASSLSLAGGVEQFF
cdr3_nt: TGTGCCAGCAGCTTAAGTTTAGCGGGAGGGGTTGAGCAGTTCTTC

v_call: TRBV5-8
d_call: NA
j_call: TRBJ2-5
clone_size: few
cdr3_aa: CASSLDGSPGLGTQYF
cdr3_nt: TGTGCCAGCAGCTTGGATGGGAGCCCGGGGCTGGGGACCCAGTACTTC

v_call: TRBV11-2
d_call: NA
j_call: TRBJ2-7
clone_size: NA
cdr3_aa: CASTAGGHEQYF
cdr3_nt: TGTGCCAGCACGGCGGGCGGCCACGAGCAGTACTTC

v_call: TRBV5-1
d_call: NA
j_call: TRBJ2-2
clone_size: NA
cdr3_aa: CASSLYVAGSNTGELFF
cdr3_nt: TGCGCCAGCAGCCTCTATGTCGCGGGATCGAACACCGGGGAGCTGTTTTTT

v_call: TRBV10-3
d_call: NA
j_call: TRBJ2-2
clone_size: NA
cdr3_aa: CAISSMGELFF
cdr3_nt: TGTGCCATCAGTAGTATGGGGGAGCTGTTTTTT

v_call: TRBV6-1
d_call: NA
j_call: TRBJ2-3
clone_size: many
cdr3_aa: CASSAHGEGDTQYF
cdr3_nt: TGTGCCAGCAGTGCCCATGGGGAAGGAGATACGCAGTATTTT